A selection of T cell receptor beta chains follows, all from one sample in a study of T cells in Graves' hyperthyroidism and ophthalmopathy. A single record per CDR3 protein comes from TCRdb applying MiXCR to the multiplex PCR reads. The data show more than 300,000 distinct CDR3 sequences, around 13% seen once. The sample was blood. All receptors come from a woman aged 60-75 years with Graves' hyperthyroidism. CDR3s include the opening cysteine and the closing phenylalanine or tryptophan. The D gene is left open where the match is weak. Clone size is not always given. Where it is, it says once, few, many or a class for expanded clones.

V: TRBV6-1; size: many; J: TRBJ2-5; D: -; DNA: TGTGCCAGCAATAAAGACAGATCCCAAGAGACCCAGTACTTC; CDR3: CASNKDRSQETQYF
V: TRBV30; size: many; J: TRBJ2-7; D: -; DNA: TGTGCCTGGAGTGATCTCGGCTACGAGCAGTACTTC; CDR3: CAWSDLGYEQYF
V: TRBV27; size: many; J: TRBJ2-5; D: TRBD2; DNA: TGTGCCAGCAGACACAATAGCGGGAGAGGAGAGACCCAGTACTTC; CDR3: CASRHNSGRGETQYF
V: TRBV2; size: -; J: TRBJ2-6; D: TRBD1; DNA: TGTGCCAGCAGTGAGTGGGGGACAGGGCTCGCTGGGGCCAACGTCCTGACTTTC; CDR3: CASSEWGTGLAGANVLTF
V: TRBV9; size: -; J: TRBJ1-1; D: -; DNA: TGTGCCAGCAGCGTATTGGCCCTGGGTGAAGCTTTCTTT; CDR3: CASSVLALGEAFF
V: TRBV11-2; size: many; J: TRBJ2-3; D: -; DNA: TGTGCCAGCAGGCAATCCTATACTAGCAGAAGCACAGATACGCAGTATTTT; CDR3: CASRQSYTSRSTDTQYF
V: TRBV28; size: many; J: TRBJ1-4; D: -; DNA: TGTGCCAGCAGTTTCCCAGGCGCTGGTAATGAAAAACTGTTTTTT; CDR3: CASSFPGAGNEKLFF
V: TRBV19; size: -; J: TRBJ1-5; D: TRBD1; DNA: TGTGCCAGTAAAGTCAGGACAGGGCCCAATCAGCCCCAGCATTTT; CDR3: CASKVRTGPNQPQHF
V: TRBV18; size: few; J: TRBJ2-2; D: -; DNA: TGTGCCAGCTCACCACAACTAACCACCGGGGAGCTGTTTTTT; CDR3: CASSPQLTTGELFF
V: TRBV5-5; size: many; J: TRBJ2-5; D: -; DNA: TGTGCCAGCAGCGGGGTGTGGGGGCAAGAGACCCAGTACTTC; CDR3: CASSGVWGQETQYF
V: TRBV19; size: -; J: TRBJ1-5; D: -; DNA: TGTGCCAGTAGTATGTACAGAGAACGCAATCAGCCCCAGCATTTT; CDR3: CASSMYRERNQPQHF
V: TRBV6-1; size: many; J: TRBJ1-1; D: -; DNA: TGTGCCAGCAGTGAAGCGCTTCGCACTGAAGCTTTCTTT; CDR3: CASSEALRTEAFF
V: TRBV11-3; size: few; J: TRBJ2-3; D: TRBD2; DNA: TGTGCCAGCAGCTTAGGTAGCGGGAGGGCCATAAATACGCAGTATTTT; CDR3: CASSLGSGRAINTQYF
V: TRBV28; size: -; J: TRBJ1-5; D: -; DNA: TGTGCCAGCAGGGATACCGGGACGGGGAATCAGCCCCAGCATTTT; CDR3: CASRDTGTGNQPQHF
V: TRBV12-3/TRBV12-4; size: many; J: TRBJ1-6; D: -; DNA: TGTGCCAGCACCTTGACCCGGAGGGCCTATAATTCACCCCTCCACTTT; CDR3: CASTLTRRAYNSPLHF
V: TRBV19; size: -; J: TRBJ2-7; D: -; DNA: TGTGCCAGTAGTTTAGCGGCCTCCTACGAGCAGTACTTC; CDR3: CASSLAASYEQYF
V: TRBV24-1; size: many; J: TRBJ2-1; D: TRBD1; DNA: TGTGCCACCAGTGATCCCGGGGGGACAGGGGCGGATGAGCAGTTCTTC; CDR3: CATSDPGGTGADEQFF
V: TRBV30; size: many; J: TRBJ2-1; D: TRBD2; DNA: TGTGCCTGGAGTCGGGTCGGACTAGCGGGAGGAGATGAGCAGTTCTTC; CDR3: CAWSRVGLAGGDEQFF
V: TRBV27; size: few; J: TRBJ1-4; D: TRBD1; DNA: TGTGCCAGCAGTTACCAGGGGGCGGCTGAAAAACTGTTTTTT; CDR3: CASSYQGAAEKLFF
V: TRBV3-1; size: -; J: TRBJ2-7; D: -; DNA: TGTGCCAGCAGCCTACTAGGAACCTCCTACGAGCAGTACTTC; CDR3: CASSLLGTSYEQYF
V: TRBV3-1; size: many; J: TRBJ1-2; D: -; DNA: TGTGCCAGCAGCCAAGGAAGGTCGAGTTATGGCTACACCTTC; CDR3: CASSQGRSSYGYTF